This paragraph reports one TCR beta chain. Trimming left V 6 bases short and J 7 bases short, with 15 bases between. Germline V CDR1 and CDR2: KGHSH, LQKENI. There are 14 residues in the CDR3. Each participant's cohort was designated according to participant-reported clinical history. This record comes from a study of blood T cell repertoires in COVID-19. In the study overall: The analysed material was cDNA or gDNA that came from T cells, B-cell-depleted T cells, or PBMCs.

Clones were read by immunoSEQ multiplex PCR, and TCRdb kept only the in-frame ones, dropping some. The sample shows approximately 220,000 clones, 83% of them seen only once. The source of this sequence is a woman aged 50 to 60 who had been exposed to COVID-19. The specimen sequenced was PBMCs or T cells enriched from blood (not recorded which). The chain links TRBV18 to TRBJ1-4; possibly TRBD1 for D (5 bases). The CDR3 coding sequence is TGTGCCAGCTCCCCTCGGCAGGGCGTTGAAAAACTGTTTTTT. It codes for CASSPRQGVEKLFF.